The T cell receptor (beta chain) described here comes from a study of T-cell reconstitution after alpha-beta-depleted transplantation in children (TCRdb year 2016). A note on the overall study: T-cell immune reconstitution after TCRalphabeta/CD19-depleted allogeneic hematopoietic cell transplantation in children was quantitatively tracked in the study by means of TCR repertoire profiling.

The library was obtained by PCR. Sequencing was performed on an Illumina HiSeq 2500. TCR library preparation used molecular barcoding, with unique molecular identifiers applied to normalize quantification of the TCRbeta repertoire. The public reads were quality trimmed at Q25 with fastp and then assembled into clones with MiXCR by TCRdb, keeping productive beta chains. Entries that share a CDR3 protein sequence are merged under the most common genes and DNA. The sample table records 300,000 or so distinct CDR3 sequences; around 25% of these occur just once. The ten largest account for about 10% of the sample. On this clonotype itself: What antigen it recognizes has not been identified. The sample holds no much larger clone one base away, and base qualities are not on file.

The CDR3 spans 13 residues, from the cysteine through the phenylalanine. The kept DNA is CDR3 alone, 39 bases in frame from the first base. Per the germline V gene, MGHDK is the CDR1 and SYGVNS is the CDR2. The junction shows trimming of 4 bases on V and 8 bases on J, and the gene matches do not reach 1 base of it. Findings and caveats that apply to the study as a whole: The apparently early alphabetaT-cell count recovery about two months after transplant was reportedly dependent on only several hundred rapidly expanded clones derived from non-depleted graft cells. The frequencies of hyperexpanded clones fell over the following months, and after one year, T-cell counts and TCRbeta diversity were mostly attributed to newly produced T cells. In some patients, the high TCRbeta diversity seen at day 60 was put down to recipient T cells and intrathymic progenitors that had survived conditioning.

The treatment or condition tag for this specimen amounts to: allogeneic hematopoietic cell transplantation with graft depleted of TCRalphabeta T cells and CD19 B cells. The children who served as transplant recipients had been given grafts of TCRalphabeta/CD19-depleted allogeneic hematopoietic cells. Recombination joined TRBV25-1 with TRBJ1-6; 8 junctional bases match TRBD1. The receptor was isolated from a male patient between 5 and 17 years old who had a stem cell transplant for acute lymphoblastic leukemia, so the T cells may come from the graft donor. Sequencing was performed on PBMCs, mostly from graft donor cells, taken 180 days after TCRalphabeta/CD19-depleted stem cell transplant. For the CDR3, the sequence is CASSGQGYSPLHF. The DNA reads TGTGCCAGCAGTGGACAGGGGTATTCACCCCTCCACTTT.